This entry describes one TCR beta chain. In the original processing: From reference gene primer amplification, estimates of nucleated cell counts were derived. Libraries were prepared by immunoSEQ multiplex PCR; TCRdb keeps only in-frame clonotypes and omits some of them. The D gene and trimming were derived from the DNA, and the V and J assignments and clone size from that table. In the table there are 18,000 or so clones, roughly 88% of which are singletons. The sample is drawn from a study of blood T cell repertoires in COVID-19. Study context: COVID-19 samples collected from the United States, Italy and Spain covered acute and convalescent phases. From T cells, B-cell-depleted T cells, or PBMCs came the material, which was cDNA or gDNA.

The CDR3 consists of 15 residues. Germline lookup yields CDR1 LNHNV and CDR2 YYDKDF (reference sequence). The ends were cut back, 0 bases at V and 6 bases at J, with 11 bases in the middle. This receptor was obtained from a man between 35 and 55 years old with active COVID-19. The sample consisted of peripheral blood. The chain has TRBV15 and TRBJ1-4; D not resolved. The CDR3 loop reads CATSRDSQRDEKLFF. The CDR3 bases are TGTGCCACCAGCAGAGATTCTCAGAGGGATGAAAAACTGTTTTTT.